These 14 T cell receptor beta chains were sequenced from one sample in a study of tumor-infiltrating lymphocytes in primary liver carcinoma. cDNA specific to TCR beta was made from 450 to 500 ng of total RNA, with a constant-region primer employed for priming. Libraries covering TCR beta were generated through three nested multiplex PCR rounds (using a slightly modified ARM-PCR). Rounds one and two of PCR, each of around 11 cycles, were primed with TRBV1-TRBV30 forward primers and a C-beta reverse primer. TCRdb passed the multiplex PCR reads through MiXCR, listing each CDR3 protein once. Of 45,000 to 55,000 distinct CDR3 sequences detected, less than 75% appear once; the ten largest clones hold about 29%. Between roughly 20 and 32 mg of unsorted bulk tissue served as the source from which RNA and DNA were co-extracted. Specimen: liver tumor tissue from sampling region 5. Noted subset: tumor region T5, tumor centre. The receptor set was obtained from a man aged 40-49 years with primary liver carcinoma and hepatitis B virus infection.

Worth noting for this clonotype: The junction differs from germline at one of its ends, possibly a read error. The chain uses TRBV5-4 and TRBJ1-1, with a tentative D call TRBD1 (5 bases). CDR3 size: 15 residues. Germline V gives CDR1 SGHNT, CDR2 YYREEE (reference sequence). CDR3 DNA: TGCGCTAGCAGCTCCTCGCGGGGGGTGAACGCTGAAGCTTTCTTT. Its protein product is CASSSSRGVNAEAFF.

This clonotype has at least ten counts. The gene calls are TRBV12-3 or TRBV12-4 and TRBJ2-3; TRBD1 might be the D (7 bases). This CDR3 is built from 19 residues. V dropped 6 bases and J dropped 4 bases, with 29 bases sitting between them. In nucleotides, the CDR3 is TGTGCCAGCAGCTCCCCGGGACAGTTCTCAGGAGGGCGAGCAGATACGCAGTATTTT. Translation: CASSSPGQFSGGRADTQYF.

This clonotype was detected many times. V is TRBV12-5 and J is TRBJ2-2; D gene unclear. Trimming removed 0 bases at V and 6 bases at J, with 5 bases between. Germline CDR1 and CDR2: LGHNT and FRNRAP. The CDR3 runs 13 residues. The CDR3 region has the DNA TGTGCTAGTGGTTTGGTGGGCTCCGGGGAGCTGTTTTTT. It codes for CASGLVGSGELFF.

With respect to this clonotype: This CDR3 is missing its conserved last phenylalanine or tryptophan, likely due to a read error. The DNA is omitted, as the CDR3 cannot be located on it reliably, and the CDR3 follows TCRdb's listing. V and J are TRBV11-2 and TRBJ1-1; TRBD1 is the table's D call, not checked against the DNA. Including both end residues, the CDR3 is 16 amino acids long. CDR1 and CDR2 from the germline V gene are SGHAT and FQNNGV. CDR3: CASSPLPDTMNTEAFL.

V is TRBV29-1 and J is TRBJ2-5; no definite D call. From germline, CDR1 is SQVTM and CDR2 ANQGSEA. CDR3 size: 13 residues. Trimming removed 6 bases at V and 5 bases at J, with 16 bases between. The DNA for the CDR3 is TGCAGCGTCGGTGGGGTGGCCGCTGAGACCCAGTACTTC. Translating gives CSVGGVAAETQYF.

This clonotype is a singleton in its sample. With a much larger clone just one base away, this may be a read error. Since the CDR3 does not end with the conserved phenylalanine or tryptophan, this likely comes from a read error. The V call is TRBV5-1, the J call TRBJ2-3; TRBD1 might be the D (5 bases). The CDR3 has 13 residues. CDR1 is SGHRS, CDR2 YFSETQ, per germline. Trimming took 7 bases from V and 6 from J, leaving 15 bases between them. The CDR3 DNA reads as TGCGCCAGCGCACTCATGTGGGGCGATACGCAGTATCTT. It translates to CASALMWGDTQYL.

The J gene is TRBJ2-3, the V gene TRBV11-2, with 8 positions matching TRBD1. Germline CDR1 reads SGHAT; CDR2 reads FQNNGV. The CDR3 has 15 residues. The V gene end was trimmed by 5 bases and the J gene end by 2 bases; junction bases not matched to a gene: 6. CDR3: CASSGRDRYTDTQYF. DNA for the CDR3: TGTGCCAGCAGCGGACGGGACAGGTACACAGATACGCAGTATTTT.

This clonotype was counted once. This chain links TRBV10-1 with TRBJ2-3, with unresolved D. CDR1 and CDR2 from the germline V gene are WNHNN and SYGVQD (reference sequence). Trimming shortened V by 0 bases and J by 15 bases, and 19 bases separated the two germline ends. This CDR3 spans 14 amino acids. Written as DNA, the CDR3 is TGCGCCAGCAGTGAGTCGGACGGAGCAGATACTCACTATTTT. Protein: CASSESDGADTHYF.

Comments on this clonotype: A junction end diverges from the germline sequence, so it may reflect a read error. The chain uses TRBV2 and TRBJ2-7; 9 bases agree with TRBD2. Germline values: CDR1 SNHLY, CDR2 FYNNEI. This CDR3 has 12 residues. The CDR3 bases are TGTGCCAGCAGTGAAGCAGAAGGGCGGGAGGGATTC. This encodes CASSEAEGREGF.

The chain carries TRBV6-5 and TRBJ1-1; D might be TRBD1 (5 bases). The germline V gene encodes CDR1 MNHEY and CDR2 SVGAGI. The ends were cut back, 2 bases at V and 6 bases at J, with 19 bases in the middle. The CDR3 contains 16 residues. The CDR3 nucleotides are TGTGCCAGCAGTTACGCGGGACTCCGGGATGAGCCTGAAGCTTTCTTT. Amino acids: CASSYAGLRDEPEAFF.

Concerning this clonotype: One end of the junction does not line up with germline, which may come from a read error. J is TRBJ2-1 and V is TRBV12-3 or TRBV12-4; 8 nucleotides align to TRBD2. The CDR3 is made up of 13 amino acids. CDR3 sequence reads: CASRGLAGPNEHF. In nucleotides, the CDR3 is TGTGCCAGCCGCGGACTAGCAGGTCCCAATGAGCACTTC.

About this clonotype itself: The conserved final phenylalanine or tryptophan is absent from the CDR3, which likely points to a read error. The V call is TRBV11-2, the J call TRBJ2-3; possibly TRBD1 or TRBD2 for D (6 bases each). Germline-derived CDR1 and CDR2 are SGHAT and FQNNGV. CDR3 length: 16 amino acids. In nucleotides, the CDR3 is TGCGCCAGCAGCGTCCAGCCGGGGGCAGCCATAGATACGCAGTATTTA. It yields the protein CASSVQPGAAIDTQYL.

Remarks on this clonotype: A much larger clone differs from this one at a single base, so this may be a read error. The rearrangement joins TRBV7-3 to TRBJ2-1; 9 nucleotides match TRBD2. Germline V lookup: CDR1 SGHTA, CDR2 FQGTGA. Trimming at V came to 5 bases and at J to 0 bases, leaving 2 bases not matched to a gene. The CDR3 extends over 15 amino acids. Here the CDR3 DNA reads TGTGCCAGCAGCATACTAGCGGGCTCCTACAATGAGCAGTTCTTC. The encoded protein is CASSILAGSYNEQFF.

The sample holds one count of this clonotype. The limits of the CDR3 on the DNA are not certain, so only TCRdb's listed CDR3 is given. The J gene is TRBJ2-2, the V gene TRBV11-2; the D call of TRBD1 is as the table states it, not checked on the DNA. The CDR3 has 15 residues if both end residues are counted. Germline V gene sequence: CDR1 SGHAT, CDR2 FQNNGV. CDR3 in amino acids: CASSLVGRGTREMFF.